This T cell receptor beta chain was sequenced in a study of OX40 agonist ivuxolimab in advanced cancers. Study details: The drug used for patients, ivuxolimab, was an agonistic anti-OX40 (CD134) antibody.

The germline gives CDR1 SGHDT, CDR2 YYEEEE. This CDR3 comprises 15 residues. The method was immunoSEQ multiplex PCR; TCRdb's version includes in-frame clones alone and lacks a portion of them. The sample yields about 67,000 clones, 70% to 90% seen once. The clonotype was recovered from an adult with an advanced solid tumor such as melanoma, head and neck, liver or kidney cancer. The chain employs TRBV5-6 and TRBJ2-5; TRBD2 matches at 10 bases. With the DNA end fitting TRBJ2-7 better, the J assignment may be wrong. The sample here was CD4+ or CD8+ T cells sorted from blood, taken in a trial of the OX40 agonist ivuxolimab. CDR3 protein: CASTHRGAGGYEQYF. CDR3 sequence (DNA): TGTGCCAGCACCCACCGGGGAGCGGGAGGGTACGAGCAGTACTTC.